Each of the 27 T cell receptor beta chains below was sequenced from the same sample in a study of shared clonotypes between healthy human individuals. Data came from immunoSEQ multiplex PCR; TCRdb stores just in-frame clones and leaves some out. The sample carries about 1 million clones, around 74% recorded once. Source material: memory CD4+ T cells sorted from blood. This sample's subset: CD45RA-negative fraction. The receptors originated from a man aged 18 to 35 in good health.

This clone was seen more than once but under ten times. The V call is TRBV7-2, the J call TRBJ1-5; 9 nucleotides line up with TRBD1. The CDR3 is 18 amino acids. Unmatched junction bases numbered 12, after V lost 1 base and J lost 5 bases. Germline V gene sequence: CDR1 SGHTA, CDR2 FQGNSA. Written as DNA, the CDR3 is TGTGCCAGCAGCTTAGGCCTCGGGACAGGGAGGGACGATCAGCCCCAGCATTTT. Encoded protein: CASSLGLGTGRDDQPQHF.

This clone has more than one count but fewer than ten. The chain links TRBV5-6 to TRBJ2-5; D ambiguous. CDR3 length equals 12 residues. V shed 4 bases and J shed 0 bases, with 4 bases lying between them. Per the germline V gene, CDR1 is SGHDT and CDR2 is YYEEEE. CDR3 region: CASSQDQETQYF. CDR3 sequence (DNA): TGTGCCAGCAGCCAGGACCAAGAGACCCAGTACTTC.

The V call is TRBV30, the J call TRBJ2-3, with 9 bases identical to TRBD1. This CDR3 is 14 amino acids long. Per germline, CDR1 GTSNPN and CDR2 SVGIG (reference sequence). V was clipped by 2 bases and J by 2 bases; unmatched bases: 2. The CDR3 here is CAWSWTGVTDTQYF. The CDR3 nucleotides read TGTGCCTGGAGTTGGACAGGGGTCACAGATACGCAGTATTTT.

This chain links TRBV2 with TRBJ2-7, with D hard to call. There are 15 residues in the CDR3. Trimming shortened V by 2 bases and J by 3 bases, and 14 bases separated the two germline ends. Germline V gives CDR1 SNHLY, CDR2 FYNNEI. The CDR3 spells CASSESQIPIYEQYF. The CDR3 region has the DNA TGTGCCAGCAGTGAAAGTCAGATTCCCATCTACGAGCAGTACTTC.

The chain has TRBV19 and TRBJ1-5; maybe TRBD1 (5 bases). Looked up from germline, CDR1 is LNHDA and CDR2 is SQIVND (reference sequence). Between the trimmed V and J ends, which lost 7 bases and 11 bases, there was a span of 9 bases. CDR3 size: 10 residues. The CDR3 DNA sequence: TGTGCCAGTAAGGGGCGGGCCCAGCATTTT. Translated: CASKGRAQHF. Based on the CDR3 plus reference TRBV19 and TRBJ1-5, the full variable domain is DGGITQSPKYLFRKEGQNVTLSCEQNLNHDAMYWYRQDPGQGLRLIYYSQIVNDFQKGDIAEGYSVSREKKESFPLTVTSAQKNPTAFYLCASKGRAQHFGDGTRLSIL.

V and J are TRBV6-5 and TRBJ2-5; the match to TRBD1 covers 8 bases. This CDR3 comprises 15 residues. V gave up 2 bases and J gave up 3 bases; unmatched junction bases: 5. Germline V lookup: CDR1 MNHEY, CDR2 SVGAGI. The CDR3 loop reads CASSYIRTGKETQYF. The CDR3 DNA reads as TGTGCCAGCAGTTACATTCGGACAGGGAAAGAGACCCAGTACTTC.

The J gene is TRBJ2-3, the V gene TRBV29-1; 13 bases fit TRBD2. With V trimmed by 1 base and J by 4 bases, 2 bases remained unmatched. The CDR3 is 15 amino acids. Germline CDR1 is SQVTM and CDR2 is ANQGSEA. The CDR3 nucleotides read TGCAGCGTTGAAGGGACTAGCGGGGGTCCAGATACGCAGTATTTT. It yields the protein CSVEGTSGGPDTQYF.

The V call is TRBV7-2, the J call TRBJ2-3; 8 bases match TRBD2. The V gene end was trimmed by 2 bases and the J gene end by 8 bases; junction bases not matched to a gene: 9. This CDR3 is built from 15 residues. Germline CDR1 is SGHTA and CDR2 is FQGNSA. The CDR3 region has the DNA TGTGCCAGCAGCTTACCCAGCGGGGGAGGAGGTACGCAGTATTTT. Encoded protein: CASSLPSGGGGTQYF.

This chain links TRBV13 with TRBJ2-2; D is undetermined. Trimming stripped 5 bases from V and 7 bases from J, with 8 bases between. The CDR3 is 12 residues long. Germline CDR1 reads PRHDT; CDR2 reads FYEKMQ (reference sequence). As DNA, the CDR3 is TGTGCCAGCAGCCGGCGAAGCGGGGAGCTGTTTTTT. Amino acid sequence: CASSRRSGELFF.

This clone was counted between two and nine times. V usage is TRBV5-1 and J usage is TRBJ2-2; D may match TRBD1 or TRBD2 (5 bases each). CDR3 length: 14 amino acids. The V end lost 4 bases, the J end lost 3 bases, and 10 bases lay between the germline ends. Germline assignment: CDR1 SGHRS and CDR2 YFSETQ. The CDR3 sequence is CASSHGDHTGELFF. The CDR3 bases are TGCGCCAGCAGCCACGGGGACCACACCGGGGAGCTGTTTTTT.

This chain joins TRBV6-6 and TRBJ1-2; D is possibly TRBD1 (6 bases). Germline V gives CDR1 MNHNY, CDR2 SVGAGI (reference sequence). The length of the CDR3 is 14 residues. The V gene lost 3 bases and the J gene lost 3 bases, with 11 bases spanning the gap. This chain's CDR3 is CASSYGQSYYGYTF. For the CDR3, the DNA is TGTGCCAGCAGTTATGGACAGAGCTACTATGGCTACACCTTC.

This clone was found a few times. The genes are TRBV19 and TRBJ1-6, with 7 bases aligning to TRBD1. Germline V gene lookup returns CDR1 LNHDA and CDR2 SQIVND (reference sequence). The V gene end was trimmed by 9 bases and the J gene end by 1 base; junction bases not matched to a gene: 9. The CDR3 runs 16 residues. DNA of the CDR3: TGTGCCAGCCGGGAGAGGGGACAGTCCTATAATTCACCCCTCCACTTT. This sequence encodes CASRERGQSYNSPLHF.

CDR3 sequence: CASKPKVGVSQPQHF. CDR3 in DNA: TGTGCCAGCAAACCCAAAGTAGGGGTAAGTCAGCCCCAGCATTTT. The chain has TRBV27 and TRBJ1-5, with D possibly TRBD1 on 5 matching bases. Trimming removed 7 bases from V and 6 bases from J, with 19 bases in between. CDR3 size: 15 residues. Per the germline V gene, CDR1 is MNHEY and CDR2 is SMNVEV (reference sequence).

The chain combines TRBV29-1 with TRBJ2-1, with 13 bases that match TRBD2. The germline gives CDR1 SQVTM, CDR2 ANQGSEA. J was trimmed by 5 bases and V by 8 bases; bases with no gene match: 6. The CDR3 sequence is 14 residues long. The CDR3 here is CSSRGLAGNNEQFF. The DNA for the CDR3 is TGCAGCTCCCGGGGACTAGCGGGAAACAATGAGCAGTTCTTC.

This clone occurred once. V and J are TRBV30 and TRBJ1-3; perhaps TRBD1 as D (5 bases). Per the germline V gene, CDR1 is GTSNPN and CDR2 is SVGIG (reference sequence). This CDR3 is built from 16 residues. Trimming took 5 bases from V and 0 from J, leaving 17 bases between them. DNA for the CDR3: TGTGCCTGGGGGTTACAGGTCACTATCTCTGGAAACACCATATATTTT. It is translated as CAWGLQVTISGNTIYF.

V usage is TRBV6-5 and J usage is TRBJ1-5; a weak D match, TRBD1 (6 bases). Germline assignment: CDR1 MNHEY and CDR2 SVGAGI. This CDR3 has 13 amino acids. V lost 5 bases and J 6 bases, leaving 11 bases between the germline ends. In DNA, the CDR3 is TGTGCCAGCAGTGGACAGCGGGGTCAGCCCCAGCATTTT. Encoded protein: CASSGQRGQPQHF.

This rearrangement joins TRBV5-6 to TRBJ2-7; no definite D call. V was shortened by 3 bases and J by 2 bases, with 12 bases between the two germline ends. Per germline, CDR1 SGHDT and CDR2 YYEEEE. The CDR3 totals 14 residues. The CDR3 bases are TGTGCCAGCAGCTCGGGCTATGGCGCCTACGAGCAGTACTTC. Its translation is CASSSGYGAYEQYF.

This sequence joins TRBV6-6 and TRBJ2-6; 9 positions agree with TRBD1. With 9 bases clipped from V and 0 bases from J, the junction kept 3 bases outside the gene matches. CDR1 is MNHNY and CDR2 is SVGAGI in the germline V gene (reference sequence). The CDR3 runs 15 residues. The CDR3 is CASDRGVSGANVLTF. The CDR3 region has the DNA TGTGCCAGTGACAGGGGGGTCTCTGGGGCCAACGTCCTGACTTTC.

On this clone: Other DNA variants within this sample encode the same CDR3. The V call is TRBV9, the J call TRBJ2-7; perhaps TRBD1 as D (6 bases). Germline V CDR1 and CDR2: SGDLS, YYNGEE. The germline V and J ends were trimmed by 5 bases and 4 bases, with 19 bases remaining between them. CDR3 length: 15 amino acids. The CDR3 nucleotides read TGTGCCAGCAGTGTTGGCCAGGGGAATATTTACGAGCAGTACTTC. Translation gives CASSVGQGNIYEQYF. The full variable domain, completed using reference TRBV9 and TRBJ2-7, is DSGVTQTPKHLITATGQRVTLRCSPRSGDLSVYWYQQSLDQGLQFLIQYYNGEERAKGNILERFSAQQFPDLHSELNLSSLELGDSALYFCASSVGQGNIYEQYFGPGTRLTVT.

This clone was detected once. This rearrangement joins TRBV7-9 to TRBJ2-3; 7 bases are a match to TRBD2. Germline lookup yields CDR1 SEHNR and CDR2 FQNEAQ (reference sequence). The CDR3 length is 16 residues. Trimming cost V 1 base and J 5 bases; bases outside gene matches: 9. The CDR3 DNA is TGTGCCAGCAGCTTAGGGTCTTCTAGCGGAGGAGATACGCAGTATTTT. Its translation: CASSLGSSSGGDTQYF.

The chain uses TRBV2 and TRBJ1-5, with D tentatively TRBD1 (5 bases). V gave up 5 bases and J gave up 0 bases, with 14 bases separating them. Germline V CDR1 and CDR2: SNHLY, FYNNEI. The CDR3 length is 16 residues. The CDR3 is CASSYTGAYSNQPQHF. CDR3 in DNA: TGTGCCAGCAGTTACACAGGAGCATATAGCAATCAGCCCCAGCATTTT.

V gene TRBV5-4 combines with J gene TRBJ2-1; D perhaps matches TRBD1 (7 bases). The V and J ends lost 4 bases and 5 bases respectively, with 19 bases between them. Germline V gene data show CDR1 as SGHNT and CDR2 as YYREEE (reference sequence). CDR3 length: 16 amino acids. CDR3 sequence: CASSPGGGRAHNEQFF. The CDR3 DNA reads TGTGCCAGCAGCCCAGGAGGGGGCAGGGCCCACAATGAGCAGTTCTTC.

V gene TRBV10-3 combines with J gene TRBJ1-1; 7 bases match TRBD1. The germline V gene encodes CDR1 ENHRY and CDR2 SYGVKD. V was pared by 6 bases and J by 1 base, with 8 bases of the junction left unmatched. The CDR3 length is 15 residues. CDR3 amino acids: CAIRTGSGRNTEAFF. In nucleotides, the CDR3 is TGTGCCATCAGGACAGGGTCGGGTAGGAACACTGAAGCTTTCTTT.

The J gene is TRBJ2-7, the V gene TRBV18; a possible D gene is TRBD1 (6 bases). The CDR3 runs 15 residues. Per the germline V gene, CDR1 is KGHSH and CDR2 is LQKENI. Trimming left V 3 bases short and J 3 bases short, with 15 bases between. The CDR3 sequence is CASSPSPQGNYEQYF. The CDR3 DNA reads TGTGCCAGCTCACCCTCACCTCAGGGGAACTACGAGCAGTACTTC.

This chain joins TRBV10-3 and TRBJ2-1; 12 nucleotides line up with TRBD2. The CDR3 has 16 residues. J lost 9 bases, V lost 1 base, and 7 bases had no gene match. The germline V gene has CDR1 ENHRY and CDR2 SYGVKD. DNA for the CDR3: TGTGCCATCAGTGAGTTTTCTAGCGGGGGGGCTGGTGAGCAGTTCTTC. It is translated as CAISEFSSGGAGEQFF.

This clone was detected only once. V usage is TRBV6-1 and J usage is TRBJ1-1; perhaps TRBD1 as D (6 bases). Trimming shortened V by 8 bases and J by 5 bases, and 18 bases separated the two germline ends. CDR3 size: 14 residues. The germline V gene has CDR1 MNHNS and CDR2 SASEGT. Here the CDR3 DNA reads TGTGCCAGCCGAGACAGGTCACGCGGGACTGAAGCTTTCTTT. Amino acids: CASRDRSRGTEAFF.

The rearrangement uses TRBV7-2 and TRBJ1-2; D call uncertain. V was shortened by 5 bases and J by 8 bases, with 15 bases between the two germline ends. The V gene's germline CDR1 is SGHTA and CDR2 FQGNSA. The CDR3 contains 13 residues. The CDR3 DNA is TGTGCCAGCAGCCCCCACAAACTCGGGGGCTACACCTTC. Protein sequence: CASSPHKLGGYTF.